This entry lists 14 T cell receptor beta chains sequenced from one sample in a study of OX40 agonist ivuxolimab in advanced cancers. Data came from immunoSEQ multiplex PCR; TCRdb stores just in-frame clones and leaves some out. The sample records under 200,000 clones, approximately 94% being singletons. The specimen comprised CD4+ or CD8+ T cells sorted from blood, sampled in a trial of the OX40 agonist ivuxolimab. Every receptor here comes from an adult with an advanced solid tumor such as melanoma, head and neck, liver or kidney cancer.

The chain links TRBV9 to TRBJ1-3, with no clear D. Per the germline V gene, CDR1 is SGDLS and CDR2 is YYNGEE. Trimming cost V 0 bases and J 2 bases, with 6 bases left between them. The CDR3 has 14 amino acids. Here the CDR3 DNA reads TGTGCCAGCAGCGTAGACATGACTGGAAACACCATATATTTT. Its protein is CASSVDMTGNTIYF. The entire variable domain, with the rest obtained from reference TRBV9 and TRBJ1-3, is as follows: DSGVTQTPKHLITATGQRVTLRCSPRSGDLSVYWYQQSLDQGLQFLIQYYNGEERAKGNILERFSAQQFPDLHSELNLSSLELGDSALYFCASSVDMTGNTIYFGEGSWLTVV.

The chain links TRBV10-3 to TRBJ1-1; a possible D gene is TRBD1 (5 bases). CDR1 ENHRY and CDR2 SYGVKD come from the germline V gene. The CDR3 has 15 residues. V dropped 6 bases and J dropped 1 base, with 15 bases sitting between them. The CDR3 DNA reads TGTGCCATCAGGGATTCACACACAGGGAACACTGAAGCTTTCTTT. It yields the protein CAIRDSHTGNTEAFF.

The chain combines TRBV2 with TRBJ2-2; 7 bases line up with TRBD1. The CDR3 loop spans 14 amino acids. Unmatched junction bases numbered 6, after V lost 7 bases and J lost 4 bases. CDR1 SNHLY and CDR2 FYNNEI come from the germline V gene. DNA for the CDR3: TGTGCCAGCAAGGGACAGAGAACCACCGGGGAGCTGTTTTTT. It is translated as CASKGQRTTGELFF.

The chain couples TRBV28 to TRBJ1-5; no firm D call. Germline loops: CDR1 MDHEN, CDR2 SYDVKM. V gave up 5 bases and J gave up 3 bases, with 11 bases separating them. The CDR3 runs to 14 residues. The DNA of the CDR3 is TGTGCCAGCAGTACACGGGGATTCAATCAGCCCCAGCATTTT. Translated: CASSTRGFNQPQHF. The variable domain in full, completed from reference TRBV28 and TRBJ1-5, reads DVKVTQSSRYLVKRTGEKVFLECVQDMDHENMFWYRQDPGLGLRLIYFSYDVKMKEKGDIPEGYSVSREKKERFSLILESASTNQTSMYLCASSTRGFNQPQHFGDGTRLSIL.

This clone was found once. J is TRBJ2-1 and V is TRBV28; weak D call: TRBD2 (6 bases). V gave up 7 bases and J gave up 1 base, with 26 bases separating them. CDR3 size: 19 residues. The germline V gene has CDR1 MDHEN and CDR2 SYDVKM. The CDR3 sequence: CASTSGGGSFVRSYNEQFF. The CDR3 DNA sequence: TGTGCCAGCACCTCGGGTGGGGGGAGTTTCGTTAGGTCCTACAATGAGCAGTTCTTC.

This clone came up once. The chain joins TRBV7-9 to TRBJ2-5, with D hard to call. The germline V and J ends were trimmed by 1 base and 6 bases, with 9 bases remaining between them. CDR3 length equals 13 residues. The germline gives CDR1 SEHNR, CDR2 FQNEAQ (reference sequence). This CDR3 is CASSLDPAKTQYF. CDR3 DNA sequence: TGTGCCAGCAGCTTAGACCCCGCCAAGACCCAGTACTTC.

The gene calls are TRBV7-2 and TRBJ2-1, with a possible D match to TRBD2 (6 bases). CDR3 length equals 14 residues. V was shortened by 5 bases and J by 8 bases, with 16 bases between the two germline ends. Germline-derived CDR1 and CDR2 are SGHTA and FQGNSA. CDR3 DNA: TGTGCCAGCAGCCAAACGGGACTTCTTGATGAGCAGTTCTTC. Protein product: CASSQTGLLDEQFF.

The chain couples TRBV5-6 to TRBJ2-6; D is unresolved. Germline V gene sequence: CDR1 SGHDT, CDR2 YYEEEE. V was pared by 1 base and J by 3 bases, with 2 bases between. CDR3 length equals 13 residues. The CDR3 loop reads CASSLRGANVLTF. CDR3 bases: TGTGCCAGCAGCTTGCGTGGGGCCAACGTCCTGACTTTC.

The count of this clone is one. The V and J genes are TRBV6-5 and TRBJ1-1; 7 positions agree with TRBD1. The CDR3 has 15 amino acids. The V gene's germline CDR1 is MNHEY and CDR2 SVGAGI. V gave up 6 bases and J gave up 2 bases; unmatched junction bases: 9. CDR3 sequence reads: CASSYIWTGNTEAFF. For the CDR3, the DNA is TGTGCCAGCAGCTACATCTGGACAGGAAACACTGAAGCTTTCTTT.

V is TRBV9 and J is TRBJ1-1; D is perhaps TRBD1 (5 bases). The CDR3 totals 13 residues. Germline V CDR1 and CDR2: SGDLS, YYNGEE. Trimming took off 0 bases at V and 4 bases at J, with 7 bases between the two ends. CDR3 in amino acids: CASSVGGTTEAFF. DNA for the CDR3: TGTGCCAGCAGCGTAGGAGGGACCACTGAAGCTTTCTTT.

The rearrangement joins TRBV9 to TRBJ2-2, with TRBD1 identical over 8 bases. The germline CDR1 and CDR2 sequences are SGDLS and YYNGEE. Trimming removed 3 bases from V and 1 base from J; junction bases left unmatched: 2. CDR3 size: 15 residues. CDR3 coding DNA: TGTGCCAGCAGCGGGACAGGGCTGAACACCGGGGAGCTGTTTTTT. Its translation is CASSGTGLNTGELFF.

The V and J genes are TRBV9 and TRBJ1-6; TRBD1 matches 12 bases. This CDR3 region has 19 residues. V lost 4 bases, J lost 4 bases, and 12 bases stayed unmatched. The V gene's germline CDR1 is SGDLS and CDR2 YYNGEE. The CDR3 protein is CASSLTRGTGGLYNSPLHF. As DNA, the CDR3 is TGTGCCAGCAGCCTAACCCGGGGGACAGGGGGCCTGTATAATTCACCCCTCCACTTT.

This chain joins TRBV29-1 and TRBJ1-3; TRBD1 is a possible D gene (5 bases). Germline-derived CDR1 and CDR2 are SQVTM and ANQGSEA. The ends were cut back, 6 bases at V and 4 bases at J, with 16 bases in the middle. The CDR3 has 14 amino acids. CDR3 in amino acids: CSVSGQGYGNTIYF. DNA for the CDR3: TGCAGCGTGTCCGGGCAGGGCTACGGAAACACCATATATTTT.

The rearrangement uses TRBV2 and TRBJ2-2; 9 nucleotides align to TRBD2. After removal of 6 bases from V and 4 bases from J, the junction contained 6 bases not matched to a gene. CDR1 SNHLY and CDR2 FYNNEI come from the germline V gene. The CDR3 covers 15 residues. CDR3 amino acids: CASRGLAGGTGELFF. As DNA, the CDR3 is TGTGCCAGCAGGGGACTAGCTGGGGGCACCGGGGAGCTGTTTTTT.